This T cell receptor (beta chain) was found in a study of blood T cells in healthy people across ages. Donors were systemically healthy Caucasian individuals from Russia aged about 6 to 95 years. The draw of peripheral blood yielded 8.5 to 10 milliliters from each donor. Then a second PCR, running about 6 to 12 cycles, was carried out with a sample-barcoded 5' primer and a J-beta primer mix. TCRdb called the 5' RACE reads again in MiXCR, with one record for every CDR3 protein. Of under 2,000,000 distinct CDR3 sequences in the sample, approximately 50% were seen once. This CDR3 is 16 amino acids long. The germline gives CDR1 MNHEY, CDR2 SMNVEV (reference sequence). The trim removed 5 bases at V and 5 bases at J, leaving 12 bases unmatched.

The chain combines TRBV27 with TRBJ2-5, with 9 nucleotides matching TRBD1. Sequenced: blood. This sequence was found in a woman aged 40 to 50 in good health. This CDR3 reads CASSPGQGPKVETQYF. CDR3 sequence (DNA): TGTGCCAGCAGTCCCGGACAGGGGCCCAAAGTGGAGACCCAGTACTTC.